This TCR beta chain was sequenced for a study of CD8 T cells in ankylosing spondylitis. Researchers built TCR beta libraries using quantitative 5'-RACE with molecular barcodes. TCRdb independently ran MiXCR on the 5' RACE reads; one entry per CDR3 protein. The sample lists 350,000 or so distinct CDR3 sequences; about 15% were seen once. In its sample, this clonotype was seen a few times. Its target is unknown. Notes on the study in general: Matched synovial fluid from ankylosing spondylitis patients was reported to be enriched for disease-linked clones. Existing reports had already noted some motif variants in reactive arthritis synovial fluid and blood. Fewer than 10 highly homologous variants made up a TCR beta motif that seemed to typify ankylosing spondylitis blood.

Trimming cost V 2 bases and J 9 bases, with 17 bases left between them. The CDR3 covers 14 residues. The germline gives CDR1 SGHVS, CDR2 FQNEAQ. Material for sequencing was blood, either unsorted or a sorted T cell fraction (not recorded which). The rearrangement uses TRBV7-8 and TRBJ2-7, with D perhaps TRBD1 (6 bases). This clonotype originated in a male donor with ankylosing spondylitis or in good health (not recorded which). In nucleotides, the CDR3 is TGTGCCAGCAGCTTAAGCACAGGGAGTTCAAGGCAGTACTTC. Amino acid sequence: CASSLSTGSSRQYF.